Here is one T cell receptor beta chain with its context. The record originates from a study of T cell responses to AZD1222 COVID-19 vaccine. TCRdb keeps only in-frame clones here, not all; method: immunoSEQ multiplex PCR. In the table there are about 150,000 clones, approximately 90% of which are singletons. Material: peripheral blood, obtained on day 0 of AZD1222 vaccination. This clonotype was sampled from an adult in good health.

The CDR3 loop is CASSEFGVGEKLFF. DNA of the CDR3: TGTGCCAGCAGTGAATTCGGGGTTGGTGAAAAACTGTTTTTT. This chain links TRBV25-1 with TRBJ1-4; D gene uncertain. Between the trimmed V and J ends, which lost 1 base and 7 bases, there was a span of 10 bases. The CDR3 length is 14 residues. Germline loops: CDR1 MGHDK, CDR2 SYGVNS.